The rows below give T cell receptor beta chains drawn from one sample of a study of T cells after yellow fever vaccination. TCRdb reprocessed the 5' RACE reads with MiXCR, giving one entry per CDR3 protein. The sample contains under 500,000 distinct CDR3 sequences, 15% to 20% of which appear only once. The material was PBMCs, obtained before the yellow fever booster vaccination. The receptors here all came from a young man who received the YFV17D yellow fever vaccine. Both conserved end residues are part of each CDR3. The D gene is left open where the match is weak. Clone size appears in some rows only: once, few, many, or a class for an expanded clone.

J: TRBJ1-6
size: -
D: -
V: TRBV10-2
DNA: TGCGCCAGCAATGGGGGGCTCGGGTCACCCCTCCACTTT
CDR3: CASNGGLGSPLHF

J: TRBJ2-1
size: many
D: TRBD2
V: TRBV9
DNA: TGTGCCAGCAGCGCTCGGGGGGGGGTTTCCTACAATGAGCAGTTCTTC
CDR3: CASSARGGVSYNEQFF

J: TRBJ1-3
size: few
D: -
V: TRBV20-1
DNA: TGCAGTGCCCCCTCGGGGGCTGGAAACACCATATATTTT
CDR3: CSAPSGAGNTIYF

J: TRBJ2-1
size: -
D: -
V: TRBV29-1
DNA: TGCAGCGTTGCTTCACTCTCCTACAATGAGCAGTTCTTC
CDR3: CSVASLSYNEQFF

J: TRBJ1-2
size: once
D: -
V: TRBV21-1
DNA: TGTGCCAGCAGCAAAGAGGTCACGGCCACGGGCTTCGCGTTGAGTGGCTACACCTTC
CDR3: CASSKEVTATGFALSGYTF

J: TRBJ1-1
size: -
D: -
V: TRBV12-3/TRBV12-4
DNA: TGTGCCAGCAGCCCCTTTGGGGGGAGCACTGAAGCTTTCTTT
CDR3: CASSPFGGSTEAFF

J: TRBJ1-1
size: few
D: -
V: TRBV4-1
DNA: TGCGCCAGCAGCCAATGGGGCCAGAGCGCTGAAGCTTTCTTT
CDR3: CASSQWGQSAEAFF

J: TRBJ1-5
size: many
D: -
V: TRBV20-1
DNA: TGCAGTGCTGAGGGGGACAATCAGCCCCAGCATTTT
CDR3: CSAEGDNQPQHF

J: TRBJ1-4
size: few
D: -
V: TRBV5-1
DNA: TGCGCCAGCAGACCCCGGGGGACATCGAATGAAAAACTGTTTTTT
CDR3: CASRPRGTSNEKLFF

J: TRBJ2-1
size: -
D: TRBD1
V: TRBV7-2
DNA: TGTGCCAGCAGCGGCCGGGACAGGACCTACAATGAGCAGTTCTTC
CDR3: CASSGRDRTYNEQFF

J: TRBJ2-5
size: -
D: TRBD1
V: TRBV6-5
DNA: TGTGCCAGCAGCCCAGGACAGGGGATAGGAGAGACCCAGTACTTC
CDR3: CASSPGQGIGETQYF

J: TRBJ2-3
size: few
D: -
V: TRBV7-9
DNA: TGTGCCAGCAGCCAACGACAGGTTTCGTCAGATACGCAGTATTTT
CDR3: CASSQRQVSSDTQYF

J: TRBJ1-1
size: -
D: TRBD1
V: TRBV29-1
DNA: TGCAGCGTTGAGGGCAGACAGGGGAACACTGAAGCTTTCTTT
CDR3: CSVEGRQGNTEAFF

J: TRBJ1-2
size: -
D: -
V: TRBV19
DNA: TGTGCCAGTAGTTTCACGGACAGTCCCGAGGGCTACACCTTC
CDR3: CASSFTDSPEGYTF

J: TRBJ1-1
size: -
D: -
V: TRBV12-3/TRBV12-4
DNA: TGTGCCAGCAGTTTCGGGGACGCCGCGTCGGAAGCTTTCTTT
CDR3: CASSFGDAASEAFF

J: TRBJ1-2
size: -
D: -
V: TRBV20-1
DNA: TGCAGTGCTATCTCGGGGGCAGACTACACCTTC
CDR3: CSAISGADYTF

J: TRBJ1-1
size: few
D: -
V: TRBV12-3/TRBV12-4
DNA: TGTGCCAGCAGTTTACAGGGTGGGCGAGGGGCTGAAGCTTTCTTT
CDR3: CASSLQGGRGAEAFF

J: TRBJ2-3
size: -
D: -
V: TRBV9
DNA: TGTGCCGGCAGCGCAAACCCGGCCGACACAGATACGCAGTATTTT
CDR3: CAGSANPADTDTQYF

J: TRBJ2-7
size: few
D: TRBD2
V: TRBV10-3
DNA: TGTGCCATCAGTGAGTCGACAGCGGGGGCCGCCTACGAGCAGTACTTC
CDR3: CAISESTAGAAYEQYF

J: TRBJ2-2
size: few
D: TRBD2
V: TRBV5-1
DNA: TGCGCCAGCAGCTTACTGCGAGCGGGGGGCACCGGGGAGCTGTTTTTT
CDR3: CASSLLRAGGTGELFF

J: TRBJ2-3
size: many
D: TRBD2
V: TRBV7-9
DNA: TGTGCCAGCTCGGGCGAGCGGGGGGGCACAGATACGCAGTATTTT
CDR3: CASSGERGGTDTQYF

J: TRBJ1-5
size: -
D: -
V: TRBV20-1
DNA: TGCAGTGCAACCGGGACACCGAGTCAGCCCCAGCATTTT
CDR3: CSATGTPSQPQHF

J: TRBJ2-1
size: -
D: TRBD1
V: TRBV5-1
DNA: TGCGCCAGCAGCTTGGCAGGGGGCGTTAACAATGAGCAGTTCTTC
CDR3: CASSLAGGVNNEQFF

J: TRBJ1-4
size: many
D: -
V: TRBV5-1
DNA: TGCGCCAGCAGCTTGCTACCCTCAACTAATGAAAAACTGTTTTTT
CDR3: CASSLLPSTNEKLFF

J: TRBJ2-1
size: -
D: TRBD1
V: TRBV7-3
DNA: TGTGCCAGCAGCTTTTCCGGGACAGCCAATGGATTGCAGTTCTTC
CDR3: CASSFSGTANGLQFF

J: TRBJ2-2
size: many
D: -
V: TRBV7-9
DNA: TGTGCCAGCAGCACCTTTGACGCCGGGGAGCTGTTTTTT
CDR3: CASSTFDAGELFF

J: TRBJ1-6
size: few
D: TRBD1
V: TRBV6-5
DNA: TGTGCCAGCAGTACCCGGACAGGGATTTCACCCCTCCACTTT
CDR3: CASSTRTGISPLHF

J: TRBJ2-4
size: -
D: -
V: TRBV29-1
DNA: TGCAGCGCCCGAGCAGGGCCCGGGAACATTCAGTACTTC
CDR3: CSARAGPGNIQYF

J: TRBJ1-2
size: -
D: -
V: TRBV7-2
DNA: TGTGCCAGCAGCCGTTCTGGGCAGGGGCTCTCCGGCTACACCTTC
CDR3: CASSRSGQGLSGYTF

J: TRBJ2-1
size: many
D: -
V: TRBV6-5
DNA: TGTGCCAGCAGTTACTCTTTAAGCTCCTACAATGAGCAGTTCTTC
CDR3: CASSYSLSSYNEQFF

J: TRBJ1-1
size: -
D: -
V: TRBV20-1
DNA: TGCAGTGCTAGAGATTTAGAAGTCTTGAACACTGAAGCTTTCTTT
CDR3: CSARDLEVLNTEAFF

J: TRBJ2-1
size: many
D: -
V: TRBV5-6
DNA: TGTGCCAGCAGCTTGGCCTGGACTGAAGAGCAGTTCTTC
CDR3: CASSLAWTEEQFF

J: TRBJ1-1
size: few
D: -
V: TRBV5-1
DNA: TGCGCCAGCAGCACCGAACAGGGATCCACTGAAGCTTTCTTT
CDR3: CASSTEQGSTEAFF

J: TRBJ2-4
size: few
D: -
V: TRBV7-6
DNA: TGTGCCAGCAGCTTAGGTGGCCCCGGAAACATTCAGTACTTC
CDR3: CASSLGGPGNIQYF

J: TRBJ2-7
size: -
D: -
V: TRBV7-6
DNA: TGTGCCAGCAGCCCCGAACGGGGGGCTCACGAGCAGTACTTC
CDR3: CASSPERGAHEQYF

J: TRBJ2-1
size: few
D: -
V: TRBV20-1
DNA: TGCAGTGCTAGTCATAAGGAGCAGTTCTTC
CDR3: CSASHKEQFF

J: TRBJ2-5
size: few
D: -
V: TRBV6-5
DNA: TGTGCCAGCACCCCTACCTTGAACCAAGAGACCCAGTACTTC
CDR3: CASTPTLNQETQYF

J: TRBJ1-6
size: few
D: TRBD1
V: TRBV6-5
DNA: TGTGCCAGCAGTTACCGTATACAGGGGACCGGGAATAATTCACCCCTCCACTTT
CDR3: CASSYRIQGTGNNSPLHF